The sequence of this T cell receptor beta chain was determined in a study of response to subunit inactivated influenza vaccine. The germline V and J ends were trimmed by 4 bases and 1 base, with 13 bases remaining between them. The germline gives CDR1 DFQATT, CDR2 SNEGSKA (reference sequence). This CDR3 has 14 amino acids. With regard to this clonotype: Its target is unknown.

Study conclusions and caveats: Only a handful of new T cells, the authors suggested, are recruited with each seasonal influenza vaccination.

From the RT-PCR reads, TCRdb called clonotypes with MiXCR, one entry per CDR3 protein. The sample lists around 190,000 distinct CDR3 sequences, around 9% occurring once. This chain connects TRBV20-1 to TRBJ1-1, with D perhaps TRBD1 (6 bases). The sequenced sample was non-naive T cells sorted from PBMCs, obtained on the day of vaccination. The clonotype originates from a man aged 45 to 65 who received an inactivated influenza vaccine. The DNA of the CDR3 is TGCAGTGCTACTATTAGGGGGAAGAACACTGAAGCTTTCTTT. It is translated as CSATIRGKNTEAFF.